This section outlines one T cell receptor beta chain sequence together with its context. This CDR3 comprises 15 residues. J lost 5 bases, V lost 4 bases, and 7 bases had no gene match. The germline CDR1 and CDR2 sequences are SGHNT and YYREEE (reference sequence). These data come from a study of blood T cell repertoires in COVID-19. Study details: T cells, B-cell-depleted T cells, or PBMCs supplied cDNA or gDNA.

Methods used by the authors: Estimates of nucleated cell counts were drawn from the amplification of reference gene primers. The method was immunoSEQ multiplex PCR; TCRdb's version includes in-frame clones alone and lacks a portion of them. V and J calls and clone size come straight from that table; D and trimming were deduced from the DNA. The sample lists over 250,000 clones, roughly 80% seen once, with roughly 4% in the top ten. Individuals aged 18 to 89 years were recruited from fewer than 30 US areas. Clinical history as reported by participants underpinned cohort assignment. The chain employs TRBV5-4 and TRBJ1-1; 11 bases are a match to TRBD1. This receptor was taken from a man aged 25 to 45 with acute COVID-19. Source material: PBMCs or T cells enriched from blood (not recorded which). The CDR3 nucleotides are TGTGCCAGCAGCCCGGGGGACAGGGGGGCGACTGAAGCTTTCTTT. It yields the protein CASSPGDRGATEAFF.